This entry describes one TCR beta chain. This CDR3 has 16 residues. Trimming stripped 11 bases from V and 0 bases from J, with 20 bases between. In germline, CDR1 is MDHEN, CDR2 SYDVKM. Individuals aged about 18 to 89 years were recruited from approximately 22 US areas. Participants' reported clinical history set cohort assignment. This entry is derived from a study of blood T cell repertoires in COVID-19. About the research overall: The samples span acute and convalescent COVID-19 from the United States, Italy and Spain.

The assay was immunoSEQ multiplex PCR, and TCRdb's table has in-frame clones only and misses some. The sample carries hundreds of thousands of clones, 86% recorded once. What was sequenced was PBMCs or T cells enriched from blood (not recorded which). The sequence came from a man aged 18 to 35 who had recovered from COVID-19. The V gene is TRBV28, the J gene TRBJ1-3, with D perhaps TRBD1 (5 bases). CDR3 coding DNA: TGTGCCTCCACTTCGGGGGACTTTAGCTCTGGAAACACCATATATTTT. This gives the protein CASTSGDFSSGNTIYF.